This T cell receptor beta chain derives from a study of siplizumab effects on memory and regulatory T cells. Study-level findings and limits: Siplizumab led to significantly less abundant alloreactive sequences that could be traced back to unstimulated CD4+ memory cells.

Remarks on this clone: As yet, its antigen is unknown.

Generated by immunoSEQ multiplex PCR, the TCRdb table keeps only in-frame clones and is missing some. The sample has approximately 100,000 clones; about 91% are singletons. The sequence was collected from a human donor in good health. Some clones in this sample may be carry-over from other donors' samples. The source material was CD4+ T cells sorted from blood.

DNA of the CDR3: TGTGCCAGCAATCCTACCCCCGGACTAGCGGGGGCGACCACAGATACGCAGTATTTT. Encoded protein: CASNPTPGLAGATTDTQYF. V gene TRBV27 combines with J gene TRBJ2-3; 13 nucleotides match TRBD2. J gave up 2 bases and V 7 bases, and 15 bases lay outside the gene matches. Germline-derived CDR1 and CDR2 are MNHEY and SMNVEV (reference sequence). The CDR3 has 19 residues.